This record concerns one T cell receptor (beta chain) sequence. This entry belongs to a study of blood T cell repertoires in COVID-19. Study overall: From the United States, Italy and Spain came samples of acute and convalescent COVID-19. From T cells, B-cell-depleted T cells, or PBMCs came the material, which was cDNA or gDNA.

In the source study's methods: Counts of nucleated cells, estimated from reference gene primer amplification, were obtained. Generated by immunoSEQ multiplex PCR, the TCRdb table keeps only in-frame clones and is missing some. For V, J and clone size, that table is used; D and trimming come from the DNA. The top ten hold about 0.94% of the sample, which has about 250,000 clones, 89% seen once. The V and J ends lost 4 bases and 5 bases respectively, with 16 bases between them. The germline V gene has CDR1 SGHAT and CDR2 FQNNGV. The CDR3 spans 15 residues. The sequenced sample was peripheral blood. The TCR was taken from a woman in her thirties or forties who had recovered from COVID-19. The gene calls are TRBV11-2 and TRBJ2-3; perhaps TRBD2 as D (6 bases). CDR3 sequence (DNA): TGTGCCAGCAGCTCCCTTGGGGGAGGCGGAGATACGCAGTATTTT. As protein: CASSSLGGGGDTQYF.